What follows is one T cell receptor beta chain and its context. V lost 9 bases and J lost 9; bases outside the gene matches: 13. The CDR3 is made up of 14 amino acids. CDR1 and CDR2 (germline): SGHTS, YDEGEE. This specimen belongs to a study of blood T cell repertoires in COVID-19. Study-level information: The analysed material was cDNA or gDNA that came from T cells, B-cell-depleted T cells, or PBMCs.

The data were produced by immunoSEQ multiplex PCR, yet TCRdb's version contains in-frame clones alone and is incomplete. The sample carries roughly 70,000 clones, about 88% recorded once. The sequenced sample consisted of peripheral blood. The rearrangement uses TRBV5-8 and TRBJ2-3, with 10 bases aligning to TRBD1. This clonotype originated in a man aged 70 or older with acute or convalescent COVID-19. In DNA form, the CDR3 reads TGTGCCACCACGTCGGGGACAGGGGTTGACACGCAGTATTTT. It specifies CATTSGTGVDTQYF.